These 20 T cell receptor beta chains share one sample of origin, sequenced in a study of T cell repertoires in aging, cancer and after chemotherapy. TRB rearrangements spanning V, D and J were amplified using mixed TRB-A/B primers. In TCRdb, the multiplex PCR reads were re-called with MiXCR into one record per CDR3 protein. In the table there are under 700 distinct CDR3 sequences, 85% to 90% of which are singletons. Amplification of TCR beta used genomic DNA extracted from peripheral blood. The sequenced sample consisted of blood. The origin of the receptors is a human donor with a solid tumor.

The chain carries TRBV6-5 and TRBJ1-6; perhaps TRBD1 as D (5 bases). The CDR3 length is 15 residues. Germline lookup yields CDR1 MNHEY and CDR2 SVGAGI. The V end lost 3 bases, the J end lost 10 bases, and 16 bases lay between the germline ends. CDR3: CASSYGGTPGSPLHF. DNA for the CDR3: TGTGCCAGCAGTTATGGAGGGACTCCAGGGTCACCCCTCCACTTT.

The V gene is TRBV15, the J gene TRBJ1-5; 7 bases line up with TRBD1. CDR3 size: 14 residues. Germline-derived CDR1 and CDR2 are LNHNV and YYDKDF (reference sequence). Trimming cost V 2 bases and J 6 bases; bases outside gene matches: 4. Here the CDR3 reads CATSRSGGRQPQHF. The CDR3 DNA sequence: TGTGCCACCAGCAGATCAGGGGGGCGTCAGCCCCAGCATTTT.

This clonotype was seen more than once but under ten times. The gene calls are TRBV7-3 and TRBJ2-3; 13 bases are a match to TRBD2. The CDR3 loop spans 16 amino acids. The germline gives CDR1 SGHTA, CDR2 FQGTGA. V lost 4 bases to trimming and J lost 5 bases; unmatched junction nucleotides: 6. The CDR3 spells CASSSGLAGVGDTQYF. The CDR3 bases are TGTGCCAGCAGCTCAGGACTAGCGGGAGTGGGAGATACGCAGTATTTT.

The chain is built from TRBV7-9 and TRBJ2-3, with D tentatively TRBD1 or TRBD2 (5 bases each). CDR3 size: 14 residues. The germline CDR1 and CDR2 sequences are SEHNR and FQNEAQ (reference sequence). V was pared by 4 bases and J by 0 bases, with 8 bases between. The chain's CDR3 is CASSSWDSTDTQYF. CDR3 coding DNA: TGTGCCAGCAGCTCCTGGGACAGCACAGATACGCAGTATTTT. The entire variable domain, with the rest obtained from reference TRBV7-9 and TRBJ2-3, is as follows: DTGVSQNPRHKITKRGQNVTFRCDPISEHNRLYWYRQTLGQGPEFLTYFQNEAQLEKSRLLSDRFSAERPKGSFSTLEIQRTEQGDSAMYLCASSSWDSTDTQYFGPGTRLTVL.

This clonotype appeared once. The CDR3 DNA reads TGTGCCACCAGTGTGTCTTCAGACTTGGGGGCCTATGGCTACACCTTC. It yields the protein CATSVSSDLGAYGYTF. This chain connects TRBV24-1 to TRBJ1-2; perhaps TRBD1 as D (6 bases). The CDR3 is 16 residues long. Germline-derived CDR1 and CDR2 are KGHDR and SFDVKD. Trimming took off 5 bases at V and 4 bases at J, with 19 bases between the two ends.

The rearrangement joins TRBV18 to TRBJ1-2; tentative D call: TRBD1 (5 bases). In germline, CDR1 is KGHSH, CDR2 LQKENI. CDR3 size: 14 residues. V lost 0 bases and J 4 bases, leaving 9 bases between the germline ends. This CDR3 reads CASSPPTESYGYTF. CDR3 nucleotides: TGTGCCAGCTCACCACCGACAGAATCCTATGGCTACACCTTC.

This chain uses TRBV6-5 with TRBJ2-1; the D gene is possibly TRBD1 (5 bases). This CDR3 contains 14 residues. Germline V gene lookup returns CDR1 MNHEY and CDR2 SVGAGI. The V and J ends lost 7 bases and 11 bases respectively, with 21 bases between them. The CDR3 coding sequence is TGTGCCAGCATCGACTCTTGGGGCTCCAGGAAGCAGTTCTTC. Translated: CASIDSWGSRKQFF.

The sample holds one count of this clonotype. The rearrangement uses TRBV12-3 or TRBV12-4 and TRBJ2-5, with TRBD2 matching over 9 bases. The CDR3 covers 13 residues. Trimming took 7 bases from V and 5 from J; bases not matched to a gene: 5. The CDR3 DNA reads as TGTGCCAGCACTGCGGGAGGGGGGGAGACCCAGTACTTC. Amino acids: CASTAGGGETQYF.

The chain links TRBV6-6 to TRBJ2-7; TRBD1 agrees at 7 bases. The CDR3 is made up of 15 amino acids. After removal of 6 bases from V and 3 bases from J, the junction contained 11 bases not matched to a gene. Germline CDR1 is MNHNY and CDR2 is SVGAGI (reference sequence). This CDR3 reads CASSQTRQGNYEQYF. CDR3 coding DNA: TGTGCCAGCAGCCAAACTCGACAGGGCAACTACGAGCAGTACTTC.

The V and J genes are TRBV5-5 and TRBJ2-7; 11 bases are a match to TRBD1. CDR3 size: 15 residues. Germline V lookup: CDR1 SGHKS, CDR2 YYEKEE (reference sequence). V trimming: 1 base; J trimming: 4 bases; junction bases outside the gene matches: 4. This CDR3 is CASSLWGTGGYEQYF. In DNA form, the CDR3 reads TGTGCCAGCAGCTTGTGGGGGACAGGGGGTTACGAGCAGTACTTC.

The rearrangement joins TRBV12-3 or TRBV12-4 to TRBJ1-4; D is undetermined. Deletions cut 3 bases from V and 4 bases from J, with 9 bases between. The CDR3 is 14 residues long. CDR3 DNA sequence: TGTGCCAGCAGTTTTGGAAGCTATAATGAAAAACTGTTTTTT. Amino acids: CASSFGSYNEKLFF.

The rearrangement joins TRBV7-2 to TRBJ1-1; D unclear. CDR1 and CDR2 from the germline V gene are SGHTA and FQGNSA. The CDR3 is made up of 13 amino acids. V lost 5 bases to trimming and J lost 1 base, with 8 bases between them. Here the CDR3 reads CASSVQRNTEAFF. Written as DNA, the CDR3 is TGTGCCAGCAGCGTACAGAGGAACACTGAAGCTTTCTTT.

The chain is built from TRBV6-2 or TRBV6-3 and TRBJ2-7, with D possibly matching TRBD2 (6 bases). V dropped 6 bases and J dropped 6 bases, with 15 bases sitting between them. This CDR3 is 13 amino acids long. Germline-derived CDR1 and CDR2 are MNHEY and SVGEGT. The CDR3 reads CASRHFEGGEQYF. Written as DNA, the CDR3 is TGTGCCAGCAGGCACTTCGAGGGAGGCGAGCAGTACTTC.

This clonotype showed up just a few times. The chain links TRBV30 to TRBJ1-3; D is perhaps TRBD1 (5 bases). Germline lookup yields CDR1 GTSNPN and CDR2 SVGIG (reference sequence). CDR3 length equals 16 residues. Trimming left V 3 bases short and J 2 bases short, with 17 bases between. CDR3 residues: CAWSETLRGAGNTIYF. In DNA, the CDR3 is TGTGCCTGGAGCGAGACCCTCCGGGGGGCTGGAAACACCATATATTTT.

This rearrangement joins TRBV6-1 to TRBJ2-5; the D is unclear. The CDR3 sequence is 10 residues long. Deletions cut 8 bases from V and 1 base from J, with 2 bases between. The germline gives CDR1 MNHNS, CDR2 SASEGT. As DNA, the CDR3 is TGTGCCAGCTTCCAAGAGACCCAGTACTTC. Translation: CASFQETQYF.

The chain links TRBV12-3 or TRBV12-4 to TRBJ2-2; TRBD1 matches at 8 bases. V lost 3 bases and J lost 4; bases outside the gene matches: 7. The CDR3 has 16 residues. The CDR3 DNA reads as TGTGCCAGCAGTTTCGGTGGACAGGGTCGCACCGGGGAGCTGTTTTTT. Protein: CASSFGGQGRTGELFF.

This clonotype was seen a few times. The genes are TRBV20-1 and TRBJ2-7, with D possibly TRBD2 on 5 matching bases. This CDR3 is built from 15 residues. Germline V gene sequence: CDR1 DFQATT, CDR2 SNEGSKA (reference sequence). Trimming left V 0 bases short and J 2 bases short, with 14 bases between. CDR3 loop: CSARDPSGLAYEQYF. In DNA form, the CDR3 reads TGCAGTGCTAGAGATCCTTCGGGGTTGGCCTACGAGCAGTACTTC.

J is TRBJ2-1 and V is TRBV10-3; TRBD2 agrees at 10 bases. The CDR3 is made up of 15 amino acids. The V gene's germline CDR1 is ENHRY and CDR2 SYGVKD. Trimming at V came to 4 bases and at J to 1 base, leaving 1 base not matched to a gene. DNA for the CDR3: TGTGCCATCAGTGGGACTAGCGGATCCTACAATGAGCAGTTCTTC. Translated, it gives CAISGTSGSYNEQFF.

The chain joins TRBV6-5 to TRBJ2-5; D is possibly TRBD1 (5 bases). The CDR3 is made up of 13 amino acids. Trimming pared 8 bases from V and 4 bases from J, leaving 14 bases between. Germline CDR1 reads MNHEY; CDR2 reads SVGAGI. The CDR3 DNA sequence: TGTGCCAGCGGGGCCCCGGGTCGAGAGACCCAGTACTTC. This gives the protein CASGAPGRETQYF.

This chain uses TRBV7-9 with TRBJ2-7, with a possible D match to TRBD2 (6 bases). CDR3 length: 14 amino acids. V lost 4 bases and J lost 5, with 15 bases in between. CDR1 is SEHNR, CDR2 FQNEAQ, per germline (reference sequence). The CDR3 protein is CASSWGDSQDEQYF. The CDR3 DNA reads as TGTGCCAGCAGCTGGGGGGATTCCCAGGACGAGCAGTACTTC.